Here is one TCR beta chain with its context. Its cognate antigen has yet to be identified. No base quality information exists; no much larger clone differs at one position. The data are from a study of CD4 T cells in relation to SARS-CoV-2 and coronaviruses (dated by TCRdb to the early 2020s). Some background on the complete study: The ViraFEST assay cultured PBMCs with antigen for nine to eleven days, then sequenced TCR beta CDR3s to find antigen-specific clonal expansions. The full convalescent cohort of 12 patients had a median age of around 38 years, ranging from about 20 to 80 years. Among the roughly twelve convalescent patients, 8 males and 4 females were included, and two of the subjects were Hispanic. Shared crossreactive spike epitopes were mapped to their HLA restriction using patient-derived lymphoblastoid cell lines. Memory CD4+ T cell crossreactivity between SARS-CoV-2 and common cold coronavirus spike proteins was assessed at the TCR clonotype level in the study. The Adaptive Biotechnologies TCR-sequencing kit was used to sequence samples from a few pre-COVID donors and the naive versus memory experiments, whereas other data were Illumina-based. Expansion assays from other donors in the study were sequenced with a different, Illumina-based TCR-beta assay. The full study reports these points: Small numbers of patients and of tested TCRs were a limitation of the study. Significantly weaker SARS-CoV-2-driven expansion was shown by crossreactive clones than by monoreactive clones, consistent with antigenic imprinting. No donor contributed both pre-pandemic and post-infection samples, which limited tracing the source of pre-existing responses. Roughly 64% of donors had memory CD4+ clonotypes that crossrecognized SARS-CoV-2 and at least one common cold coronavirus spike. Crossreactivity analysis was centred on spike protein, so crossreactivity against other viral proteins was not assessed. Naive versus memory sequencing indicated that memory recall responses, rather than primary responses primed during culture, are detected by the assay.

Naive and memory CD4+ T cells were separated from cryopreserved PBMCs by CD4 enrichment followed by EasySep naive CD4+ T cell enrichment. For around 9 days, 75,000 to 100,000 sorted naive or memory CD4+ T cells were cultured together with CEF peptides and T cell-depleted PBMCs at a 1:1 ratio. In general, triplicate replicate wells were used for every peptide culture condition. Ficoll-Paque PLUS gradient centrifugation was used to isolate PBMCs from leukapheresis product or whole blood. PBMCs were either cryopreserved at -140°C or used fresh in the expansion assay. The QIAamp Micro DNA Kit was used to extract genomic DNA from the CD4+ T cells. DNA from CEF-cultured naive and memory CD4+ T cells underwent immunoSEQ TCR-beta sequencing at survey level. Under the source paper's analysis protocol: Preprocessing removed nonproductive sequences and CDR3s not starting with C, not ending with F or W, or shorter than 7 amino acids. Antigen-specific clonotypes were called with the MANAFEST web app on the basis of expansion relative to the reference and to other culture wells. A clone was considered positive if significant expansion relative to the reference culture was observed in 2 of 3 replicate wells at an FDR below 0.05. For a clone to be considered positive, significant expansion relative to all other tandem wells and an odds ratio above 5 were also required. Cultured and uncultured naive and memory CD4+ repertoires were searched for previously identified spike- and CEF-reactive CDR3s. After three terminal residues were trimmed from each end, CDR3 homology was quantified as pairwise Levenshtein distance using the stringdist R package. TCRdb retrieved this table from immuneACCESS and kept in-frame rearrangements only. Not all clones are present; in checked studies, unresolved V genes account for under half, and no reason is known for the remainder. V, J and clone size were drawn from that table, and D and trimming were deduced from the DNA. The sample table shows about 36,000 clones, and just under 85% are seen once. Around 6.6% of the sample lies in the top ten.

From cysteine to phenylalanine, the CDR3 is 14 amino acids long. Kept here is only the CDR3 DNA, which spans 42 bases and is read in frame from base 1. The germline V gene (reference sequence) yields MNHEY for CDR1 and SMNVEV for CDR2. Trimming removed 6 bases from V and 2 bases from J, leaving 14 bases between the germline ends. The receptor was isolated from an adult with COVID-19. The sequence joins TRBV27 to TRBJ2-7; the D gene is possibly TRBD1 or TRBD2, with 5 bases matching each. Sequenced: naive CD4+ T cells from PBMCs, cultured in vitro. The cell subset or site label on this specimen signifies: naive CD4+ T cells isolated by negative enrichment. CDR3 reads: CASSEGWGTYEQYF. The nucleotide sequence reads TGTGCCAGCAGCGAGGGGTGGGGCACCTACGAGCAGTACTTC.